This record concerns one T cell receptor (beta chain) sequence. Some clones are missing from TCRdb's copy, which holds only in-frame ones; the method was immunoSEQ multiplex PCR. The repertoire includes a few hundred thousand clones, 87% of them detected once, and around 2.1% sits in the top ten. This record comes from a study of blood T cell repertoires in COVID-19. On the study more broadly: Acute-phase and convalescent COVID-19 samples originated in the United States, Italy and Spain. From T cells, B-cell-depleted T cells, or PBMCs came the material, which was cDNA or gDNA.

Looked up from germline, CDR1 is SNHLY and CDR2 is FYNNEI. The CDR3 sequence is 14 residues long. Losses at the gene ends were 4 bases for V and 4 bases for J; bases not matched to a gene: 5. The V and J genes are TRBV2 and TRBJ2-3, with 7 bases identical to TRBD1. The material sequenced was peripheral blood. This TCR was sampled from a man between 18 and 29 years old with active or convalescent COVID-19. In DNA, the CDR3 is TGTGCCAGCAGTGGAGACAGGGCCCCAGATACGCAGTATTTT. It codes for CASSGDRAPDTQYF.